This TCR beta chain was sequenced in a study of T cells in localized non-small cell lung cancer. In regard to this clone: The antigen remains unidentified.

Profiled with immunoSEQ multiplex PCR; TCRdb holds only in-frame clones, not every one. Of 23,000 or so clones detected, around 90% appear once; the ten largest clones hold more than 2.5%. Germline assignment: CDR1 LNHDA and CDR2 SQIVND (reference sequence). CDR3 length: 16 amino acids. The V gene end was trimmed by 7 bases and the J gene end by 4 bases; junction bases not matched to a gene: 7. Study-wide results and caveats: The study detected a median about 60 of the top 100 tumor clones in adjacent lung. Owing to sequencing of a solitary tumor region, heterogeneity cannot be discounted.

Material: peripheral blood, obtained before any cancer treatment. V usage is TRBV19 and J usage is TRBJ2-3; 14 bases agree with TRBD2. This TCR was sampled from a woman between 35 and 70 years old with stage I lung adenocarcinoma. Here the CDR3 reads CASKGTSGSFADTQYF. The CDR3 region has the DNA TGTGCCAGTAAGGGGACTAGCGGGAGTTTCGCAGATACGCAGTATTTT.